This TCR beta chain was profiled in a study of blood T cells in healthy people across ages. Findings and limits, study-wide: Higher diversity and more naive CD4+ cells were features of long-lived donors, compared to aged donors. With age, beta diversity per million T cells declined roughly linearly, significantly by 40.

In germline, CDR1 is LGHNA, CDR2 YNFKEQ. The CDR3 is 15 amino acids. V lost 4 bases, J lost 0 bases, and 7 bases lay in between. As to this clonotype: Its cognate antigen is unknown.

A sample-barcoded 5' primer and a J-beta primer mix were used in a second PCR of roughly 7 to 12 cycles. TCRdb ran MiXCR on the 5' RACE reads and lists one entry per CDR3 protein. The sample has roughly 700,000 distinct CDR3 sequences, 25% seen once. These same records also appear under a second study, on T cells of mothers and their children.

This receptor was identified in a boy younger than 18 in good health. The sample consisted of blood. The V gene is TRBV4-2, the J gene TRBJ2-6; D ambiguous. CDR3: CASSPSSSGANVLTF. The CDR3 DNA is TGTGCCAGCAGCCCGAGCAGCTCTGGGGCCAACGTCCTGACTTTC.